Following are 30 T cell receptor beta chains from one sample sequenced in a study of shared clonotypes between healthy human individuals. The table came from immunoSEQ multiplex PCR; TCRdb's copy has only in-frame clones and leaves some out. The sample lists a few million clones; around 94% were seen once. Sequencing used naive CD4+ T cells sorted from blood. Subset denoted: CD45RA+ positively selected. These receptor sequences come from a young man in good health.

The V and J genes are TRBV28 and TRBJ2-3; no definite D call. The germline V gene has CDR1 MDHEN and CDR2 SYDVKM. V dropped 3 bases and J dropped 5 bases, with 12 bases sitting between them. The CDR3 extends over 14 amino acids. The CDR3 region is CASSFRSLVDTQYF. DNA for the CDR3: TGTGCCAGCAGTTTCCGGTCCCTCGTAGATACGCAGTATTTT.

The chain has TRBV11-3 and TRBJ2-3; D unresolved. This CDR3 is 13 amino acids long. Germline assignment: CDR1 SGHNT and CDR2 YENEEA. V lost 1 base and J 3 bases, leaving 5 bases between the germline ends. The CDR3 is CASSLGVTDTQYF. CDR3 in DNA: TGTGCCAGCAGCTTAGGGGTTACAGATACGCAGTATTTT.

The chain is built from TRBV15 and TRBJ2-1, with 9 bases aligning to TRBD2. V dropped 3 bases and J dropped 5; count of bases not matched to a gene: 8. This CDR3 comprises 16 residues. Germline CDR1 and CDR2: LNHNV and YYDKDF (reference sequence). CDR3: CATSRMKSGGNNEQFF. DNA for the CDR3: TGTGCCACCAGCAGGATGAAAAGCGGGGGGAACAATGAGCAGTTCTTC.

Only one count was recorded for this clone. V is TRBV4-1 and J is TRBJ2-2, with 12 bases that match TRBD2. The CDR3 runs to 17 residues. Trimming at V came to 3 bases and at J to 7 bases, leaving 9 bases not matched to a gene. Per germline, CDR1 MGHRA and CDR2 YSYEKL. The chain's CDR3 is CASSQGLAGSTIGELFF. The CDR3 bases are TGCGCCAGCAGCCAGGGACTAGCGGGCTCAACAATCGGGGAGCTGTTTTTT.

This chain connects TRBV27 to TRBJ1-1, with 9 nucleotides matching TRBD1. The CDR3 totals 16 residues. In germline, CDR1 is MNHEY, CDR2 SMNVEV (reference sequence). Unmatched junction bases numbered 12, after V lost 5 bases and J lost 5 bases. The CDR3 DNA is TGTGCCAGCAGTCTCCGACAGGGGGTGGTACGTACTGAAGCTTTCTTT. Protein: CASSLRQGVVRTEAFF.

The rearrangement joins TRBV9 to TRBJ2-1; D possibly uses TRBD1 or TRBD2 (6 bases each). Trimming took 0 bases from V and 9 from J, leaving 13 bases between them. This CDR3 is built from 14 residues. From germline, CDR1 is SGDLS and CDR2 YYNGEE. CDR3 sequence: CASSVVGGGSEQFF. The CDR3 bases are TGTGCCAGCAGCGTAGTCGGGGGCGGGTCTGAGCAGTTCTTC.

This rearrangement joins TRBV5-1 to TRBJ2-1; no firm D call. This CDR3 has 15 amino acids. V shed 1 base and J shed 1 base, with 9 bases lying between them. Germline V gives CDR1 SGHRS, CDR2 YFSETQ. CDR3 in amino acids: CASSLTVNSYNEQFF. The CDR3 DNA reads TGCGCCAGCAGCTTGACAGTGAATTCCTACAATGAGCAGTTCTTC.

This chain uses TRBV7-2 with TRBJ2-2; weak D call: TRBD1 (6 bases). CDR3 length equals 15 residues. Germline CDR1 and CDR2: SGHTA and FQGNSA. Trimming removed 2 bases at V and 7 bases at J, with 14 bases between. The CDR3 is CASSLSTGMGGELFF. The CDR3 DNA sequence: TGTGCCAGCAGCTTATCAACAGGGATGGGCGGGGAGCTGTTTTTT. The full variable domain, completed using reference TRBV7-2 and TRBJ2-2, is GAGVSQSPSNKVTEKGKDVELRCDPISGHTALYWYRQSLGQGLEFLIYFQGNSAPDKSGLPSDRFSAERTGGSVSTLTIQRTQQEDSAVYLCASSLSTGMGGELFFGEGSRLTVL.

This sequence joins TRBV25-1 and TRBJ2-1; 7 bases match TRBD2. Germline V gene sequence: CDR1 MGHDK, CDR2 SYGVNS. CDR3 length equals 16 residues. V shed 3 bases and J 4 bases; nucleotides not matched to a gene: 9. The CDR3 nucleotides read TGTGCCAGCAGTGAGGACTCTAGCGGACATTACAATGAGCAGTTCTTC. As protein: CASSEDSSGHYNEQFF.

The V call is TRBV6-1, the J call TRBJ1-2; TRBD1 matches at 9 bases. The CDR3 has 15 amino acids. The germline CDR1 and CDR2 sequences are MNHNS and SASEGT. The V and J ends lost 2 bases and 4 bases, in that order; junction bases with no gene match: 5. The chain's CDR3 is CASSENRGPTYGYTF. The CDR3 DNA follows: TGTGCCAGCAGTGAAAACAGGGGGCCCACCTATGGCTACACCTTC.

Worth noting for this clone: Other DNA sequences in the same sample also yield this CDR3. This chain connects TRBV5-1 to TRBJ1-1, with D possibly TRBD1 on 5 matching bases. CDR1 and CDR2 (germline): SGHRS, YFSETQ. V was cut by 0 bases and J by 4 bases, with 7 bases left in between. The CDR3 totals 13 residues. CDR3 sequence: CASSLGGATEAFF. Here the CDR3 DNA reads TGCGCCAGCAGCTTGGGTGGGGCCACTGAAGCTTTCTTT.

Worth noting for this clone: The same CDR3 arises from other DNA sequences in this sample as well. The V and J genes are TRBV18 and TRBJ1-4; possibly TRBD1 for D (6 bases). CDR1 and CDR2 (germline): KGHSH, LQKENI. The V and J ends lost 3 bases and 5 bases respectively, with 10 bases between them. The CDR3 sequence is 14 residues long. Here the CDR3 reads CASSPGQGNEKLFF. CDR3 coding DNA: TGTGCCAGCTCACCTGGTCAGGGGAATGAAAAACTGTTTTTT.

This clone has only one observation. This rearrangement joins TRBV11-1 to TRBJ2-7; 9 bases fit TRBD1. Germline values: CDR1 SGHAT, CDR2 FQDESV (reference sequence). The CDR3 sequence is 14 residues long. V gave up 5 bases and J gave up 5 bases; unmatched junction bases: 7. The CDR3 bases are TGTGCCAGCAGCCTAGGGACAGGGAGCGACGAGCAGTACTTC. Translation gives CASSLGTGSDEQYF. Filled out from reference TRBV11-1 and TRBJ2-7, the complete variable domain reads EAEVAQSPRYKITEKSQAVAFWCDPISGHATLYWYRQILGQGPELLVQFQDESVVDDSQLPKDRFSAERLKGVDSTLKIQPAELGDSAMYLCASSLGTGSDEQYFGPGTRLTVT.

This clone appeared once. The chain employs TRBV5-6 and TRBJ2-5, with D perhaps TRBD1 (6 bases). The CDR3 consists of 14 residues. Trimming cost V 2 bases and J 4 bases, with 12 bases left between them. Germline V gene lookup returns CDR1 SGHDT and CDR2 YYEEEE. Written as DNA, the CDR3 is TGTGCCAGCAGCTTTTGGGGGCTTCTAGAGACCCAGTACTTC. Its translation: CASSFWGLLETQYF.

This clone was recorded only once. The chain couples TRBV18 to TRBJ1-2; 7 nucleotides match TRBD1. Germline V gene lookup returns CDR1 KGHSH and CDR2 LQKENI. The CDR3 covers 13 residues. V lost 3 bases and J lost 6; bases outside the gene matches: 4. Here the CDR3 DNA reads TGTGCCAGCTCACCTCTCGGGACAGATGGCTACACCTTC. It yields the protein CASSPLGTDGYTF.

V is TRBV6-5 and J is TRBJ2-5, with TRBD2 matching 11 bases. The length of the CDR3 is 16 residues. Germline-derived CDR1 and CDR2 are MNHEY and SVGAGI. Trimming cost V 2 bases and J 2 bases; bases outside gene matches: 4. The CDR3 region is CASSYTGTSGQETQYF. As DNA, the CDR3 is TGTGCCAGCAGTTACACCGGGACTAGCGGACAAGAGACCCAGTACTTC.

V and J are TRBV5-1 and TRBJ1-1, with no clear D. Per germline, CDR1 SGHRS and CDR2 YFSETQ. The CDR3 length is 12 residues. V lost 0 bases, J lost 11 bases, and 11 bases lay in between. The CDR3 is CASSLDYGSAFF. The CDR3 nucleotides are TGCGCCAGCAGCTTGGATTACGGGTCGGCTTTCTTT.

The gene calls are TRBV2 and TRBJ1-3; 7 nucleotides agree with TRBD1. CDR3 size: 15 residues. Losses at the gene ends were 5 bases for V and 5 bases for J; bases not matched to a gene: 9. Germline V lookup: CDR1 SNHLY, CDR2 FYNNEI. Here the CDR3 reads CASSLQTGERNTIYF. As DNA, the CDR3 is TGTGCCAGCAGTTTACAAACAGGGGAGAGAAACACCATATATTTT.

This chain links TRBV7-2 with TRBJ2-3, with a weak D call TRBD2 (6 bases). This CDR3 contains 16 residues. CDR1 is SGHTA, CDR2 FQGNSA, per germline. V was trimmed by 4 bases and J by 0 bases, leaving 14 bases between them. The CDR3 DNA reads TGTGCCAGCAGCTCCAGTGCTAGCGCCAGCACAGATACGCAGTATTTT. Amino acid sequence: CASSSSASASTDTQYF.

The J gene is TRBJ1-1, the V gene TRBV10-1; D gene unclear. Trimming cost V 6 bases and J 0 bases, with 8 bases left between them. The CDR3 loop spans 13 amino acids. CDR1 is WNHNN and CDR2 is SYGVQD in the germline V gene (reference sequence). CDR3: CASRDGMNTEAFF. The CDR3 region has the DNA TGCGCCAGCAGGGACGGTATGAACACTGAAGCTTTCTTT.

CDR3: CASSLMPGRRGYTF. DNA of the CDR3: TGTGCCAGCAGCTTAATGCCCGGCAGGCGTGGCTACACCTTC. The genes are TRBV7-2 and TRBJ1-2; D remains unclear. Germline V lookup: CDR1 SGHTA, CDR2 FQGNSA. The V end was cut by 2 bases, the J end by 7 bases, with 14 bases between. This CDR3 has 14 amino acids.

The CDR3 here is CASRRQGKNIQYF. CDR3 nucleotides: TGTGCCAGCAGAAGACAGGGTAAAAACATTCAGTACTTC. The chain uses TRBV28 and TRBJ2-4; 7 bases map to TRBD1. Per the germline V gene, CDR1 is MDHEN and CDR2 is SYDVKM. The CDR3 spans 13 residues. V dropped 6 bases and J dropped 4; count of bases not matched to a gene: 3.

The rearrangement links TRBV5-1 to TRBJ2-7; 9 bases match TRBD1. This CDR3 region has 13 residues. V lost 6 bases, J lost 4 bases, and 5 bases stayed unmatched. From germline, CDR1 is SGHRS and CDR2 YFSETQ. The CDR3 region has the DNA TGCGCCAGCAAAACGGGACAGGGATACGAGCAGTACTTC. Amino acids: CASKTGQGYEQYF.

CDR3 sequence reads: CAGTRAGSAYEQYF. CDR3 DNA: TGTGCCGGGACGAGGGCGGGGTCGGCCTACGAGCAGTACTTC. This chain links TRBV27 with TRBJ2-7, with D possibly being TRBD2 (6 bases). The CDR3 totals 14 residues. The germline V gene has CDR1 MNHEY and CDR2 SMNVEV (reference sequence). V lost 11 bases, J lost 2 bases, and 19 bases lay in between.

The chain carries TRBV7-9 and TRBJ1-2, with D unresolved. CDR1 is SEHNR and CDR2 is FQNEAQ in the germline V gene (reference sequence). The CDR3 is 14 residues long. Between the trimmed V and J ends, which lost 1 base and 3 bases, there was a span of 9 bases. The CDR3 bases are TGTGCCAGCAGCTTAGATGTGAGGGACTATGGCTACACCTTC. The encoded protein is CASSLDVRDYGYTF.

The sample holds one count of this clone. The J gene is TRBJ2-5, the V gene TRBV7-6, with 13 nucleotides matching TRBD2. Germline CDR1 and CDR2: SGHVS and FNYEAQ. After removal of 5 bases from V and 2 bases from J, the junction contained 2 bases not matched to a gene. The CDR3 has 15 amino acids. The chain's CDR3 is CASSPTSGRQETQYF. CDR3 nucleotide sequence: TGTGCCAGCAGCCCGACTAGCGGGAGGCAAGAGACCCAGTACTTC. The full variable domain, in which reference TRBV7-6 and TRBJ2-5 provide the parts outside the CDR3, is GAGVSQSPRYKVTKRGQDVALRCDPISGHVSLYWYRQALGQGPEFLTYFNYEAQQDKSGLPNDRFSAERPEGSISTLTIQRTEQRDSAMYRCASSPTSGRQETQYFGPGTRLLVL.

As regards this clone: Other nucleotide sequences from this sample produce the same CDR3. The V and J genes are TRBV6-6 and TRBJ2-6; D remains ambiguous. CDR1 MNHNY and CDR2 SVGAGI come from the germline V gene (reference sequence). The CDR3 totals 12 residues. V lost 6 bases and J 0 bases, leaving 0 bases between the germline ends. The CDR3 spells CASSSGANVLTF. Here the CDR3 DNA reads TGTGCCAGCAGCTCTGGGGCCAACGTCCTGACTTTC.

The V and J genes are TRBV12-5 and TRBJ1-1; D may be TRBD1 (5 bases). The germline V gene encodes CDR1 LGHNT and CDR2 FRNRAP. V gave up 0 bases and J gave up 1 base, with 12 bases separating them. The CDR3 is made up of 16 amino acids. The CDR3 DNA sequence: TGTGCTAGTGGTTTGGTAATTATTGGGGGGAACACTGAAGCTTTCTTT. As protein: CASGLVIIGGNTEAFF.

The rearrangement uses TRBV2 and TRBJ2-7, with 11 bases lining up with TRBD2. CDR3 size: 19 residues. The germline CDR1 and CDR2 sequences are SNHLY and FYNNEI. Trimming cost V 3 bases and J 5 bases; bases outside gene matches: 18. In nucleotides, the CDR3 is TGTGCCAGCAGTGACCTGACTAGCGGGAACCCCCCCCGGGGGAACGAGCAGTACTTC. Its protein is CASSDLTSGNPPRGNEQYF.

The chain is built from TRBV5-1 and TRBJ2-3; 10 positions match TRBD2. Germline assignment: CDR1 SGHRS and CDR2 YFSETQ. CDR3 length equals 18 residues. With V trimmed by 1 base and J by 1 base, 9 bases remained unmatched. The DNA of the CDR3 is TGCGCCAGCAGCTTGAGGCTAGCGGGGGCACTAGGCACAGATACGCAGTATTTT. Protein product: CASSLRLAGALGTDTQYF.